This T cell receptor (beta chain) was sequenced for a study of blood T cell repertoires in COVID-19. About the study: Researchers got acute and convalescent COVID-19 samples from the United States, Italy and Spain.

This clone was seen only once. Here immunoSEQ multiplex PCR was the method, and the copy in TCRdb shows in-frame clones only, minus some. The sample carries under 50,000 clones, 85% to 95% recorded once. The CDR3 has 13 residues. V was shortened by 7 bases and J by 6 bases, with 10 bases between the two germline ends. Germline V CDR1 and CDR2: SNHLY, FYNNEI. The receptor was derived from a man in his sixties with COVID-19, enrolled during active disease. Sequencing was carried out using peripheral blood. The chain joins TRBV2 to TRBJ1-6, with a possible D match to TRBD1 (6 bases). CDR3 amino acids: CASKGTLNSPLHF. In nucleotides, the CDR3 is TGTGCCAGCAAGGGGACACTTAATTCACCCCTCCACTTT.